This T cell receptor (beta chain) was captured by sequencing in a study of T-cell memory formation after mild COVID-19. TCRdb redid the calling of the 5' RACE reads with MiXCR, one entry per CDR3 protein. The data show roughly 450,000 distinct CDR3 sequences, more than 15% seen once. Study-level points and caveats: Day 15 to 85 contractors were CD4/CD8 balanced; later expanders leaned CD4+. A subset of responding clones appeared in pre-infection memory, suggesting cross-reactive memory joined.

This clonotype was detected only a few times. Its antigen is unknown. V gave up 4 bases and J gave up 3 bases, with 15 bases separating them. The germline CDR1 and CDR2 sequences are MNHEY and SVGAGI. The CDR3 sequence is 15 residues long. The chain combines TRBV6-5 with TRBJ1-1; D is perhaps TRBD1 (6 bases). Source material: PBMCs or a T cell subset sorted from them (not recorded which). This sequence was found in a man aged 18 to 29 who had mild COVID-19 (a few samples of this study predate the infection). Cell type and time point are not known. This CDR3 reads CASSSDKRGDTEAFF. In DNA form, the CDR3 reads TGTGCCAGCAGTTCCGATAAGAGGGGGGACACTGAAGCTTTCTTT.